These T cell receptor beta chains were read from a single sample in a study. TCRdb itself ran the 5' RACE reads through MiXCR, one entry per CDR3 protein. The sample lists approximately 23,000 distinct CDR3 sequences; about 29% were seen once. The sample comprised tumor-infiltrating naive CD4+ T cells sorted from the breast tumor. The source is a female donor with breast cancer. The CDR3 runs from the conserved cysteine through the conserved F or W. Fields, in order: V gene, clone size, J gene, D gene, CDR3 protein, CDR3 DNA. A D gene is named only where the DNA matches it firmly. Expanded clones are given a class, and other clones once, few, many or no size at all.

v_gene: TRBV20-1
abundance: many
j_gene: TRBJ2-1
d_gene: TRBD1
CDR3aa: CSARDAGQGAYNEQFF
CDR3nt: TGCAGTGCTAGAGATGCCGGACAGGGAGCCTACAATGAGCAGTTCTTC

v_gene: TRBV2
abundance: NA
j_gene: TRBJ2-5
d_gene: NA
CDR3aa: CASRAADLSQETQYF
CDR3nt: TGTGCCAGCAGGGCGGCGGACTTGAGCCAAGAGACCCAGTACTTC

v_gene: TRBV20-1
abundance: NA
j_gene: TRBJ2-1
d_gene: NA
CDR3aa: CSARVLWGPTRSNKQFF
CDR3nt: TGCAGTGCTAGAGTCCTCTGGGGACCAACCCGGTCCAATAAGCAGTTCTTC

v_gene: TRBV6-2/TRBV6-3
abundance: many
j_gene: TRBJ1-2
d_gene: NA
CDR3aa: CASRYTQGNYGYTF
CDR3nt: TGTGCCAGCAGGTACACCCAGGGGAACTATGGCTACACCTTC

v_gene: TRBV6-5
abundance: many
j_gene: TRBJ2-1
d_gene: NA
CDR3aa: CASGRSYNEQFF
CDR3nt: TGTGCCTCCGGGCGGTCCTACAATGAGCAGTTCTTC

v_gene: TRBV18
abundance: NA
j_gene: TRBJ1-2
d_gene: TRBD1
CDR3aa: CASSPFGQGAKYGYTF
CDR3nt: TGTGCCAGCTCACCCTTCGGACAGGGGGCGAAGTATGGCTACACCTTC

v_gene: TRBV12-3/TRBV12-4
abundance: NA
j_gene: TRBJ2-2
d_gene: TRBD2
CDR3aa: CASSPTSGMTGELFF
CDR3nt: TGTGCCAGCAGTCCGACTAGCGGGATGACCGGGGAGCTGTTTTTT

v_gene: TRBV6-1
abundance: few
j_gene: TRBJ2-1
d_gene: NA
CDR3aa: CASPTETKKEQFF
CDR3nt: TGTGCCAGCCCGACGGAGACCAAGAAAGAGCAGTTCTTC

v_gene: TRBV20-1
abundance: few
j_gene: TRBJ2-1
d_gene: TRBD2
CDR3aa: CSAPRTSSYNEQFF
CDR3nt: TGCAGTGCCCCGAGGACTAGCTCCTACAATGAGCAGTTCTTC

v_gene: TRBV18
abundance: few
j_gene: TRBJ1-2
d_gene: TRBD1
CDR3aa: CASSPTGGGYGYTF
CDR3nt: TGTGCCAGCTCGCCTACAGGGGGAGGCTATGGCTACACCTTC

v_gene: TRBV6-5
abundance: NA
j_gene: TRBJ2-7
d_gene: NA
CDR3aa: CASSYSRLSYEQYF
CDR3nt: TGTGCCAGCAGTTACTCGCGGCTCTCCTACGAGCAGTACTTC

v_gene: TRBV24-1
abundance: many
j_gene: TRBJ2-7
d_gene: NA
CDR3aa: CATSDRGRADEQYF
CDR3nt: TGTGCCACCAGTGACCGGGGACGGGCGGACGAGCAGTACTTC

v_gene: TRBV7-8
abundance: NA
j_gene: TRBJ1-1
d_gene: NA
CDR3aa: CASSLGEANTESFF
CDR3nt: TGCGCCAGCAGCTTAGGCGAGGCAAACACTGAATCTTTCTTT

v_gene: TRBV6-1
abundance: many
j_gene: TRBJ1-6
d_gene: NA
CDR3aa: CASSGAVRGSNSPLHF
CDR3nt: TGTGCCAGCAGTGGAGCTGTCAGGGGTAGTAATTCACCCCTCCACTTT

v_gene: TRBV5-1
abundance: few
j_gene: TRBJ1-1
d_gene: NA
CDR3aa: CASSLSGGFTEAFF
CDR3nt: TGCGCCAGCAGCTTGTCTGGGGGCTTCACTGAAGCTTTCTTT

v_gene: TRBV6-1
abundance: NA
j_gene: TRBJ2-3
d_gene: NA
CDR3aa: CASSDTDTQYF
CDR3nt: TGTGCCAGCAGTGACACAGATACGCAGTATTTT

v_gene: TRBV20-1
abundance: NA
j_gene: TRBJ2-4
d_gene: TRBD1
CDR3aa: CSVLDRENAKNIQYF
CDR3nt: TGCAGTGTCCTAGACAGGGAAAACGCCAAAAACATTCAGTACTTC

v_gene: TRBV29-1
abundance: NA
j_gene: TRBJ2-3
d_gene: NA
CDR3aa: CSVRVSGTDTQYF
CDR3nt: TGCAGCGTTCGCGTTTCGGGCACAGATACGCAGTATTTT